Following are 15 T cell receptor beta chains from one sample sequenced in a study of CD8+ T cells in alopecia areata. RNA was extracted and reverse transcribed into cDNA as the sequencing template. Using immunoSEQ multiplex PCR, the repertoire was profiled, and TCRdb retains in-frame clones only, with some absent. The sample is made up of approximately 1,100 clones, none counted only once. The sample's time point: mouse skin at time of skin grafting. Material: skin, obtained at week 0. These receptors all come from a C3H/HeJ mouse with alopecia areata. The strain's MHC: H2-k.

This clone is deemed medium-sized (0.01 to 0.1%). The gene names given are mouse names. Sequencing ends 4 residues short of the CDR3 end; the germline J gene provides the rest. V gene TRBV13-2 combines with J gene TRBJ2-5, with D possibly being TRBD1 (5 bases). The V gene's germline CDR1 is NNHNN and CDR2 SYGAGS (reference sequence). The CDR3 extends over 13 amino acids. The CDR3 sequence is CASGDRRVDTQYF. CDR3 DNA (partial): TGTGCCAGCGGTGATCGCAGGGTGGAC.

Sample share makes this clone large. Gene labels here are mouse ones. Coverage ceases 4 residues before the CDR3 finishes, and the germline J gene fills in the end. The chain combines TRBV1 with TRBJ2-1; D gene ambiguous. Looked up from germline, CDR1 is NSQYPW and CDR2 is LRSPGD (reference sequence). The CDR3 consists of 11 residues. The sequenced part of the CDR3 DNA is TGCACCTGCAGTGCAGGGGCT. Amino acids: CTCSAGA. The complete CDR3 reads CTCSAGAEQFF.

By frequency in the sample, this clone is medium-sized (0.01 to 0.1%). Germline and genes here are mouse. The read gets to within 4 residues of the CDR3 end, and the germline J gene fills in the rest. This sequence joins TRBV13-2 and TRBJ2-5; 7 nucleotides agree with TRBD2. The germline V gene has CDR1 NNHNN and CDR2 SYGAGS (reference sequence). This CDR3 comprises 13 residues. The DNA read from the CDR3 is TGTGCCAGCGGTGATCGCTGGGGGGAC. It yields the protein CASGDRWGD. The CDR3, in full, reads CASGDRWGDTQYF.

This clone is labeled medium-sized (0.01 to 0.1%). Mouse gene names and germline throughout. The observed sequence ends 4 residues before the CDR3 terminus, with the missing tail filled in from the germline J gene. The gene calls are TRBV13-1 and TRBJ2-7; perhaps TRBD1 as D (5 bases). CDR3 length equals 12 residues. Germline values: CDR1 NSHNY, CDR2 SYGAGN. The part of the CDR3 DNA that was read is TGTGCCAGCAGTGAAGGAGGGGAT. Its translation: CASSEGGD. The CDR3 in full is CASSEGGDEQYF.

This clone has a handful of counts. Mouse gene names apply. The CDR3 end falls 4 residues outside the read, so it is completed with the germline J gene. This chain connects TRBV4 to TRBJ2-5, with 8 nucleotides matching TRBD2. Unmatched junction bases numbered 8, after V lost 3 bases and J lost 0 bases. Germline CDR1 LGHDT, CDR2 YNNKQL (reference sequence). CDR3 length: 17 residues. The CDR3 is CASSYFGLGLNQDTQYF. The CDR3 bases that were read are TGTGCCAGCAGCTATTTTGGACTGGGACTTAACCAAGAC. Looking up the rest from reference TRBV4 and TRBJ2-5 gives the full variable domain: ETAVFQTPNYHVTQVGNEVSFNCKQTLGHDTMYWYKQDSKKLLKIMFSYNNKQLIVNETVPRRFSPQSSDKAHLNLRIKSVEPEDSAVYLCASSYFGLGLNQDTQYFGPGTRLLVL.

This clone was detected ten times or more. Gene names and germline refer to mouse. The read falls 4 residues short of the CDR3 end, and the missing part is taken from the germline J gene. V gene TRBV13-2 combines with J gene TRBJ2-4, with TRBD2 matching over 14 bases. The ends lost 2 bases at V and 0 bases at J; junction bases unmatched: 2. The CDR3 sequence is 17 residues long. Germline assignment: CDR1 NNHNN and CDR2 SYGAGS (reference sequence). The covered CDR3 bases are TGTGCCAGCGGTGAGGGGACTGGGGGGGCTAGTCAAAAC. Translation: CASGEGTGGASQN. The whole CDR3 sequence reads CASGEGTGGASQNTLYF.

This clone was detected ten times or more. Gene names refer to mouse genes. Read sequence stops 4 residues before the CDR3 end, and the germline J gene provides the missing end. The J gene is TRBJ2-5, the V gene TRBV13-3; maybe TRBD1 (6 bases). From germline, CDR1 is NNHDY and CDR2 SYVADS. The CDR3 has 13 amino acids. V was cut by 5 bases and J by 0 bases, with 7 bases left in between. CDR3 region: CASRDSNQDTQYF. CDR3 DNA, as far as it was read: TGTGCCAGCAGGGACAGTAACCAAGAC.

By sample share, this clone is medium-sized. Gene names are mouse gene names. The CDR3 is cut off 4 residues early in the read; its end comes from the germline J gene. The chain has TRBV13-3 and TRBJ2-4, with 10 nucleotides matching TRBD2. The germline gives CDR1 NNHDY, CDR2 SYVADS. V trimming: 3 bases; J trimming: 1 base; junction bases outside the gene matches: 5. This CDR3 is 16 amino acids long. The CDR3 loop is CASSGLGGPGQNTLYF. Partial CDR3 DNA: TGTGCCAGCAGTGGGCTGGGGGGGCCAGGTCAAAAC.

In this sample, this clone is medium-sized. Germline and genes: mouse. The read ends 4 residues early relative to the CDR3; the germline J gene fills the gap. The V call is TRBV13-3, the J call TRBJ2-7; 7 bases are shared with TRBD2. From germline, CDR1 is NNHDY and CDR2 SYVADS. The CDR3 spans 14 residues. The CDR3 sequence is CASSDALGVYEQYF. The CDR3 DNA, read in part, is TGTGCCAGCAGTGATGCGCTGGGGGTGTAT.

Judged by abundance, this clone is medium-sized. The gene names given are mouse names. The read stops 3 residues short of the end of the CDR3; the missing end is completed from the germline J gene. The chain recombines TRBV5 with TRBJ1-6; no reliable D call. TRBJ1-6 is noted as an ORF with a role that remains uncertain. This CDR3 is 15 amino acids long. V lost 2 bases and J lost 0, with 5 bases in between. The V gene's germline CDR1 is LGHNA and CDR2 YNLKQL (reference sequence). The CDR3: CASSQRVSYNSPLYF. The sequenced part of the CDR3 DNA is TGTGCCAGCAGCCAAAGGGTTTCCTATAATTCGCCC.

By sample share, this clone is medium-sized. Gene names and germline refer to mouse. The missing CDR3 end, 4 residues past where the read stops, is filled in from the germline J gene. V gene TRBV1 combines with J gene TRBJ2-1, with 12 bases that match TRBD2. CDR1 NSQYPW and CDR2 LRSPGD come from the germline V gene (reference sequence). The CDR3 is 18 amino acids. V was clipped by 5 bases and J by 5 bases; unmatched bases: 13. Incomplete CDR3 DNA: TGCACCTGCAGTCACCGAACGACTGGGGGGGCGGGGGATGCT. This gives the protein CTCSHRTTGGAGDA. The entire CDR3 protein is CTCSHRTTGGAGDAEQFF. The full variable domain, completed using reference TRBV1 and TRBJ2-1, is VTLLEQNPRWRLVPRGQAVNLRCILKNSQYPWMSWYQQDLQKQLQWLFTLRSPGDKEVKSLPGADYLATRVTDTELRLQVANMSQGRTLYCTCSHRTTGGAGDAEQFFGPGTRLTVL.

Sample share makes this clone large. Gene and germline names: mouse. From the germline J gene comes the end of the CDR3, since the read stops 4 residues before it. J is TRBJ2-7 and V is TRBV19; the D is unclear. Germline CDR1 reads FNHDT; CDR2 reads SITEND (reference sequence). V shed 3 bases and J shed 0 bases, with 7 bases lying between them. This CDR3 region has 13 residues. CDR3 residues: CASSNRSSYEQYF. The part of the CDR3 DNA that was read is TGTGCCAGCAGTAACAGAAGCTCCTAT.

This clone is medium-sized (0.01 to 0.1%). The gene symbols are mouse symbols. The CDR3 end lies 4 residues beyond the end of the read and is filled in from the germline J gene. The genes are TRBV13-3 and TRBJ2-7, with 12 nucleotides matching TRBD1. V lost 2 bases and J lost 3; bases outside the gene matches: 3. There are 15 residues in the CDR3. Germline-derived CDR1 and CDR2 are NNHDY and SYVADS. The CDR3 DNA, read in part, is TGTGCCAGCAGTGAGGGGACAGGGGGCCACTAT. It specifies CASSEGTGGHY. The entire CDR3 reads CASSEGTGGHYEQYF.

This clone was recorded a few times. Only one base separates this from a far larger clonotype, so it likely reflects a read error. Gene names refer to mouse genes. The read gets to within 4 residues of the CDR3 end, and the germline J gene fills in the rest. The chain employs TRBV13-1 and TRBJ2-5; 7 bases line up with TRBD1. Germline lookup yields CDR1 NSHNY and CDR2 SYGAGN. The CDR3 is 14 amino acids. Partial CDR3 DNA: TGTGCCAGCAGTGATGGCGGGACAGAAGAC. Its translation: CASSDGGTED. The entire CDR3 protein reads CASSDGGTEDTQYF.

This clone is labeled as medium-sized. These gene names are mouse names. Read sequence stops 4 residues before the CDR3 end, and the germline J gene provides the missing end. The chain links TRBV14 to TRBJ2-4, with 11 bases identical to TRBD1. Germline values: CDR1 SGHDT, CDR2 FRDEAV. The CDR3 runs to 14 residues. The sequenced CDR3 bases are TGTGCCAGCAGTTTTTGGGACAGGGGGAAC. This encodes CASSFWDRGN. In full, the CDR3 is CASSFWDRGNTLYF.